The T cell receptor (beta chain) under discussion was sequenced for a study of T cell responses to AZD1222 COVID-19 vaccine. Broader study findings: Compared with day 0, the breadth and depth of the Spike-specific TCR repertoire rose significantly after two doses of AZD1222. Of the AZD1222 recipients, only 6 or 7 were seropositive at baseline. Repertoire sampling happened only post peak T cell response.

Clones were read by immunoSEQ multiplex PCR, and TCRdb kept only the in-frame ones, dropping some. The table lists 90,000 to 150,000 clones, around nine tenths of them singletons. V was shortened by 4 bases and J by 1 base, with 11 bases between the two germline ends. The CDR3 totals 14 residues. Germline V CDR1 and CDR2: SGHRS, YFSETQ. Remarks on this clone: Its specificity is unknown.

The TCR sequence derives from an adult in good health. This sample comprised peripheral blood, obtained on day 0 of AZD1222 vaccination. The chain uses TRBV5-1 and TRBJ1-2, with D unresolved. The CDR3 loop reads CASSTSSYNYGYTF. The CDR3 DNA reads TGCGCCAGCAGCACGAGCAGCTATAACTATGGCTACACCTTC.